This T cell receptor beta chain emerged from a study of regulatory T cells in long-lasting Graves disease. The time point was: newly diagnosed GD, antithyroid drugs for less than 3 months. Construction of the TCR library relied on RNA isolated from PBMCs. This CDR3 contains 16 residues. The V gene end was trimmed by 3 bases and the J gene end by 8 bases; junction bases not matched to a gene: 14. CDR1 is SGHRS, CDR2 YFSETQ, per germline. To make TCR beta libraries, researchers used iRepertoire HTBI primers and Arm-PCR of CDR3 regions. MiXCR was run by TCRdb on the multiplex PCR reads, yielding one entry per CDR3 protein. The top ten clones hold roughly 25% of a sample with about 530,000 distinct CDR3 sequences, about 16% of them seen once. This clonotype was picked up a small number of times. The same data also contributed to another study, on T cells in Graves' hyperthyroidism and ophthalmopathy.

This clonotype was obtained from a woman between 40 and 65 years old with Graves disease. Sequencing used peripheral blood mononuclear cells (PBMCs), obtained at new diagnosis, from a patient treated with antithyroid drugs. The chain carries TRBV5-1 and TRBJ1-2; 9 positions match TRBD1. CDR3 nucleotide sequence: TGCGCCAGCAGCTACCTAACAGGGGGCGAATATCGGGGCTACACCTTC. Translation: CASSYLTGGEYRGYTF. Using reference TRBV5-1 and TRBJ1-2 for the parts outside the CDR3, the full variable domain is KAGVTQTPRYLIKTRGQQVTLSCSPISGHRSVSWYQQTPGQGLQFLFEYFSETQRNKGNFPGRFSGRQFSNSRSEMNVSTLELGDSALYLCASSYLTGGEYRGYTFGSGTRLTVV.